This T cell receptor (beta chain) is from a study of read filtering for tumor transcriptome and immune sequencing. This library used about 400 ng RNA and molecular barcoded adaptors spanning alpha/delta and beta/gamma chains. A single record per CDR3 protein comes from TCRdb applying MiXCR to the reads. Of under 30,000 distinct CDR3 sequences listed, 20% to 25% are singletons. At least ten counts were recorded for this clonotype. Per the germline V gene, CDR1 is SGHRS and CDR2 is YFSETQ. The length of the CDR3 is 14 residues. The trim removed 6 bases at V and 4 bases at J, leaving 7 bases unmatched. Sequencing used a population of CD138-negative cells sorted from bone marrow. This chain connects TRBV5-1 to TRBJ2-3; TRBD1 agrees at 8 bases. This sequence was found in a donor at least 40 years old with multiple myeloma. This CDR3 is CASTLTGGADTQYF. The CDR3 coding sequence is TGCGCCAGCACACTCACAGGGGGTGCAGATACGCAGTATTTT.